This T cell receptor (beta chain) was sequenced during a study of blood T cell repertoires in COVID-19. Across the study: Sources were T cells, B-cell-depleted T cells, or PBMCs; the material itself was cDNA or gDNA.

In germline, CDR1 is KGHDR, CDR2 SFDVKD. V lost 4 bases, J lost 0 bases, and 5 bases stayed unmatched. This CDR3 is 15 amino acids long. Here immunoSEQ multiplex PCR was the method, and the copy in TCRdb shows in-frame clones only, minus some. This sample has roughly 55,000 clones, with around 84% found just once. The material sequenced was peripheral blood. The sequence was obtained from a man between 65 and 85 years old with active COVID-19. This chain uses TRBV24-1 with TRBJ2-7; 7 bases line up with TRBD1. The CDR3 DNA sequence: TGTGCCACCAGTGACCCCTGGGACAGCTCCTACGAGCAGTACTTC. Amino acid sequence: CATSDPWDSSYEQYF.